The 25 T cell receptor beta chains presented below share a single source sample, sequenced in a study of CD8+ T cells in alopecia areata. RNA extraction and reverse transcription yielded cDNA as sequencing template. Using immunoSEQ multiplex PCR, the repertoire was profiled, and TCRdb retains in-frame clones only, with some absent. The sample contains about 210,000 clones, around 43% of which appear only once. The sample's treatment: oral pan-JAK inhibitor, 5-10 mg twice daily. The input for sequencing was CD4+ T cells sorted from blood, taken around week 37, from a patient treated with tofacitinib. Receptor source: a human donor with alopecia areata.

This clone has more than one count but fewer than ten. The chain uses TRBV5-1 and TRBJ2-3; 10 bases are shared with TRBD2. V was clipped by 4 bases and J by 2 bases; unmatched bases: 10. The CDR3 runs to 17 residues. Germline CDR1 reads SGHRS; CDR2 reads YFSETQ. CDR3 DNA sequence: TGCGCCAGCAGCAATCCCTCACTAGCGGGATTCACAGATACGCAGTATTTT. This codes for CASSNPSLAGFTDTQYF.

The chain is built from TRBV27 and TRBJ2-1; D possibly corresponds to TRBD1 (6 bases). This CDR3 is 15 amino acids long. CDR1 is MNHEY and CDR2 is SMNVEV in the germline V gene (reference sequence). The V end lost 5 bases, the J end lost 5 bases, and 16 bases lay between the germline ends. CDR3 coding DNA: TGTGCCAGCAGTCCCAACAGGGTCGGCAACAATGAGCAGTTCTTC. This gives the protein CASSPNRVGNNEQFF.

This clone was observed a few times. The chain is built from TRBV29-1 and TRBJ1-5, with 7 nucleotides matching TRBD1. The CDR3 runs to 12 residues. CDR1 and CDR2 from the germline V gene are SQVTM and ANQGSEA. The trim removed 1 base at V and 11 bases at J, leaving 5 bases unmatched. CDR3: CSVEGPTGAQHF. The DNA for the CDR3 is TGCAGCGTTGAAGGTCCTACAGGGGCCCAGCATTTT.

The chain has TRBV5-1 and TRBJ2-7; TRBD2 aligns across 8 bases. This CDR3 region has 14 residues. The J segment lost 6 bases and the V segment lost 4 bases, leaving 9 bases of the junction unmatched. The germline V gene encodes CDR1 SGHRS and CDR2 YFSETQ. CDR3 nucleotides: TGCGCCAGCAGCGCCCAAGCGGGAGTAGGCGAGCAGTACTTC. This gives the protein CASSAQAGVGEQYF.

The chain couples TRBV4-3 to TRBJ2-3; tentatively, D is TRBD2 (5 bases). Trimming took off 0 bases at V and 5 bases at J, with 21 bases between the two ends. The germline V gene has CDR1 LGHNA and CDR2 YSLEER. This CDR3 spans 18 amino acids. CDR3 bases: TGCGCCAGCAGCCAAGATTGGACGGGAACGAGAAGGAGAGATACGCAGTATTTT. This translates into CASSQDWTGTRRRDTQYF.

This clone has only a few counts. CDR3 coding DNA: TGTGCCAGTAGTATACGGTCGGCCACAGATACGCAGTATTTT. It specifies CASSIRSATDTQYF. The chain combines TRBV19 with TRBJ2-3, with no clear D. Germline loops: CDR1 LNHDA, CDR2 SQIVND (reference sequence). The CDR3 consists of 14 residues. Trimming removed 2 bases from V and 2 bases from J, with 8 bases in between.

The chain carries TRBV5-1 and TRBJ2-1, with no clear D. V lost 3 bases, J lost 10 bases, and 11 bases lay in between. The CDR3 extends over 12 amino acids. Per the germline V gene, CDR1 is SGHRS and CDR2 is YFSETQ. In nucleotides, the CDR3 is TGCGCCAGCAGCTCCCGACTTACGGAGCAGTTCTTC. Translated: CASSSRLTEQFF.

This clone was recorded a few times. The rearrangement links TRBV15 to TRBJ1-4; D is unresolved. This CDR3 has 13 residues. The V end lost 5 bases, the J end lost 4 bases, and 8 bases lay between the germline ends. CDR1 is LNHNV, CDR2 YYDKDF, per germline (reference sequence). The CDR3 spells CATSGGRNEKLFF. CDR3 DNA sequence: TGTGCCACCAGCGGAGGGCGTAATGAAAAACTGTTTTTT.

This clone has just a few counts. The chain is built from TRBV9 and TRBJ1-3, with D possibly TRBD1 on 5 matching bases. The CDR3 consists of 16 residues. Trimming stripped 3 bases from V and 0 bases from J, with 13 bases between. In germline, CDR1 is SGDLS, CDR2 YYNGEE. DNA of the CDR3: TGTGCCAGCAGCGCCTTGGGGGATAGCTCTGGAAACACCATATATTTT. It specifies CASSALGDSSGNTIYF.

This rearrangement joins TRBV18 to TRBJ1-2, with D tentatively TRBD1 (6 bases). The CDR3 totals 14 residues. Germline V gives CDR1 KGHSH, CDR2 LQKENI. Trimming cost V 1 base and J 7 bases, with 13 bases left between them. In nucleotides, the CDR3 is TGTGCCAGCTCACCACAACTACAGGGTCCTGGCTACACCTTC. Translation gives CASSPQLQGPGYTF.

This clone has a handful of counts. The chain joins TRBV11-2 to TRBJ1-1, with D possibly being TRBD1 (5 bases). V lost 2 bases, J lost 4 bases, and 11 bases lay in between. Germline CDR1 SGHAT, CDR2 FQNNGV. This CDR3 region has 14 residues. The CDR3 reads CASSLRGGSTEAFF. DNA of the CDR3: TGTGCCAGCAGCTTAAGGGGAGGGAGCACTGAAGCTTTCTTT.

V usage is TRBV2 and J usage is TRBJ2-1; 9 bases line up with TRBD2. The J segment lost 6 bases and the V segment lost 7 bases, leaving 10 bases of the junction unmatched. The CDR3 loop spans 15 amino acids. CDR1 and CDR2 from the germline V gene are SNHLY and FYNNEI. CDR3 sequence (DNA): TGTGCCAGCACCAATAGCGGGAGTCCCACCAATGAGCAGTTCTTC. Translation: CASTNSGSPTNEQFF.

The CDR3 here is CASSLRGKTEAFF. CDR3 coding DNA: TGTGCCAGCAGCTTAAGGGGTAAAACTGAAGCTTTCTTT. The V call is TRBV7-3, the J call TRBJ1-1; D remains ambiguous. This CDR3 spans 13 amino acids. Germline lookup yields CDR1 SGHTA and CDR2 FQGTGA. V dropped 1 base and J dropped 5 bases, with 8 bases sitting between them. The whole variable domain, remainder taken from reference TRBV7-3 and TRBJ1-1, is GAGVSQTPSNKVTEKGKYVELRCDPISGHTALYWYRQSLGQGPEFLIYFQGTGAADDSGLPNDRFFAVRPEGSVSTLKIQRTERGDSAVYLCASSLRGKTEAFFGQGTRLTVV.

This clone was counted between two and nine times. The chain employs TRBV20-1 and TRBJ2-3; D remains ambiguous. The CDR3 length is 10 residues. Germline values: CDR1 DFQATT, CDR2 SNEGSKA (reference sequence). V gave up 6 bases and J gave up 5 bases, with 6 bases separating them. Written as DNA, the CDR3 is TGCAGTGCACGTAGAGATACGCAGTATTTT. It encodes CSARRDTQYF.

This clone is classed as medium-sized. Other DNA sequences from this sample encode an identical CDR3 as well. CDR3 bases: TGTGCCAGCAGTTTATCGCCGCGGCTGAACTATGGCTACACCTTC. This gives the protein CASSLSPRLNYGYTF. The J gene is TRBJ1-2, the V gene TRBV27; no reliable D call. Germline CDR1 and CDR2: MNHEY and SMNVEV (reference sequence). V was trimmed by 0 bases and J by 2 bases, leaving 10 bases between them. The CDR3 covers 15 residues.

V usage is TRBV30 and J usage is TRBJ1-2; the match to TRBD1 covers 7 bases. The junction had 11 bases not matched to a gene; V was cut back by 3 bases and J by 4 bases. The CDR3 spans 15 residues. Germline lookup yields CDR1 GTSNPN and CDR2 SVGIG (reference sequence). This CDR3 is CAWSPPRDRLYGYTF. The CDR3 region has the DNA TGTGCCTGGAGCCCGCCCCGGGACAGACTCTATGGCTACACCTTC. The full variable domain, with the rest looked up from reference TRBV30 and TRBJ1-2, is SQTIHQWPATLVQPVGSPLSLECTVEGTSNPNLYWYRQAAGRGLQLLFYSVGIGQISSEVPQNLSASRPQDRQFILSSKKLLLSDSGFYLCAWSPPRDRLYGYTFGSGTRLTVV.

CDR3 sequence (DNA): TGCAGCGTGGGGAATGGAGGCTACACCTTC. It codes for CSVGNGGYTF. The rearrangement links TRBV29-1 to TRBJ1-2, with no clear D. Germline V gene data show CDR1 as SQVTM and CDR2 as ANQGSEA. There are 10 residues in the CDR3. V lost 6 bases, J lost 8 bases, and 10 bases lay in between.

The rearrangement joins TRBV7-7 to TRBJ2-3; 7 bases match TRBD2. Germline loops: CDR1 SSHAT, CDR2 FNYEAQ (reference sequence). The V segment lost 5 bases and the J segment 0 bases; nucleotides outside the gene matches: 5. The CDR3 spans 15 residues. CDR3 region: CASSASGTSTDTQYF. As DNA, the CDR3 is TGTGCCAGCAGCGCCAGCGGGACTAGCACAGATACGCAGTATTTT. Looking up the rest from reference TRBV7-7 and TRBJ2-3 gives the full variable domain: GAGVSQSPRYKVTKRGQDVTLRCDPISSHATLYWYQQALGQGPEFLTYFNYEAQPDKSGLPSDRFSAERPEGSISTLTIQRTEQRDSAMYRCASSASGTSTDTQYFGPGTRLTVL.

This rearrangement joins TRBV19 to TRBJ1-2, with D maybe TRBD1 (6 bases). The CDR3 consists of 13 residues. The V and J ends lost 6 bases and 7 bases respectively, with 15 bases between them. The germline V gene encodes CDR1 LNHDA and CDR2 SQIVND (reference sequence). CDR3 protein: CASRSQGVGGYTF. CDR3 DNA sequence: TGTGCCAGTAGGTCACAGGGTGTAGGTGGCTACACCTTC.

This sequence joins TRBV2 and TRBJ2-1, with 8 nucleotides matching TRBD2. Germline trimming cut 6 bases from V and 4 bases from J; bases unmatched to any gene: 2. CDR3 length equals 13 residues. CDR1 is SNHLY and CDR2 is FYNNEI in the germline V gene. CDR3 region: CASRGLVYNEQFF. The CDR3 bases are TGTGCCAGCAGGGGACTAGTTTACAATGAGCAGTTCTTC.

This clone was recorded a few times. This chain joins TRBV10-3 and TRBJ1-1; TRBD1 might be the D (6 bases). Germline assignment: CDR1 ENHRY and CDR2 SYGVKD. This CDR3 spans 14 amino acids. The germline V and J ends were trimmed by 3 bases and 2 bases, with 10 bases remaining between them. The CDR3 protein is CAISDPGANTEAFF. In nucleotides, the CDR3 is TGTGCCATCAGTGACCCAGGGGCAAACACTGAAGCTTTCTTT.

Here the CDR3 reads CASRTTGSDEQYF. The CDR3 DNA reads as TGTGCCAGCAGAACCACAGGGTCGGACGAGCAGTACTTC. The chain has TRBV2 and TRBJ2-7; D is possibly TRBD1 (6 bases). The V end was cut by 6 bases, the J end by 5 bases, with 14 bases between. From germline, CDR1 is SNHLY and CDR2 FYNNEI. The CDR3 is made up of 13 amino acids.

This clone was seen a few times. This chain joins TRBV10-3 and TRBJ2-1, with 10 bases fitting TRBD2. The CDR3 runs 17 residues. Germline V CDR1 and CDR2: ENHRY, SYGVKD. After removal of 0 bases from V and 7 bases from J, the junction contained 9 bases not matched to a gene. Here the CDR3 DNA reads TGTGCCATCAGTGAGTCTCGTCGTCTAGCGGGAGCTAATGAGCAGTTCTTC. This translates into CAISESRRLAGANEQFF.

The chain links TRBV7-2 to TRBJ2-7; the match to TRBD1 covers 7 bases. The J segment lost 2 bases and the V segment lost 5 bases, leaving 6 bases of the junction unmatched. Germline loops: CDR1 SGHTA, CDR2 FQGNSA. The CDR3 covers 14 residues. The CDR3 DNA reads TGTGCCAGCAGCACACCGGGACAGACCTACGAGCAGTACTTC. This gives the protein CASSTPGQTYEQYF.

This clone was detected a few times. The chain uses TRBV5-1 and TRBJ2-1; TRBD2 aligns across 12 bases. Trimming took 4 bases from V and 9 from J; bases not matched to a gene: 8. Looked up from germline, CDR1 is SGHRS and CDR2 is YFSETQ. The CDR3 sequence is 15 residues long. CDR3 DNA sequence: TGCGCCAGCAGCCAAACTAGCGGGGGGATCGGTGAGCAGTTCTTC. It encodes CASSQTSGGIGEQFF.